The TCR beta chain described here comes from a study of cytomegalovirus exposure and HLA in healthy donors. The J segment lost 3 bases and the V segment lost 2 bases, leaving 8 bases of the junction unmatched. Germline V lookup: CDR1 SGHNT, CDR2 YYREEE (reference sequence). The CDR3 runs 15 residues. Vbeta (60) and Jbeta (13) primers were used in the PCR. Data came from immunoSEQ multiplex PCR; TCRdb stores just in-frame clones and leaves some out. Its table lists just over 150,000 clones. The rearrangement uses TRBV5-4 and TRBJ2-7; 7 bases are a match to TRBD1. What was sequenced was PBMCs. The TCR sequence derives from a woman aged 60 to 75 in good health and CMV-seronegative. The CDR3 loop reads CASSLRTGLFYEQYF. The CDR3 DNA sequence: TGTGCCAGCAGCTTACGGACAGGTCTCTTCTACGAGCAGTACTTC.